Shown below are 15 T cell receptor beta chains from a single sample sequenced in a study of shared clonotypes between healthy human individuals. Only in-frame clones appear in the TCRdb table, and some are missing; sequencing was by immunoSEQ multiplex PCR. The sample lists 2 million to 2.5 million clones, approximately 95% occurring once. Sequencing was done on a sample of naive CD4+ T cells from PBMCs. Subset in this sample: CD45RA+ positively selected. These receptors were obtained from a man aged 18-30 years in good health. Some clones in this sample may be carry-over from other donors' samples.

The chain recombines TRBV7-6 with TRBJ2-5; D is ambiguous. This CDR3 comprises 12 residues. Germline V CDR1 and CDR2: SGHVS, FNYEAQ. Trimming cost V 3 bases and J 2 bases, with 4 bases left between them. The CDR3 bases are TGTGCCAGCAGCTTCATACAAGAGACCCAGTACTTC. Its translation: CASSFIQETQYF.

The chain has TRBV15 and TRBJ1-2, with D perhaps TRBD1 (5 bases). Between the trimmed V and J ends, which lost 1 base and 4 bases, there was a span of 22 bases. Germline V gene sequence: CDR1 LNHNV, CDR2 YYDKDF (reference sequence). The CDR3 runs 18 residues. In DNA form, the CDR3 reads TGTGCCACCAGCAGAGTAATCGGCAGGGCGCTCGTCGCCTATGGCTACACCTTC. Translation gives CATSRVIGRALVAYGYTF.

This chain connects TRBV5-6 to TRBJ2-2; 12 nucleotides match TRBD1. Per germline, CDR1 SGHDT and CDR2 YYEEEE. Trimming cost V 4 bases and J 7 bases; bases outside gene matches: 2. The CDR3 is 14 residues long. Here the CDR3 reads CASSRDRGRGELFF. DNA of the CDR3: TGTGCCAGCAGCCGGGACAGGGGGCGCGGGGAGCTGTTTTTT.

CDR3 DNA sequence: TGTGCCAGCAGCCCCCAACCAGGGGGCACCTACAATGAGCAGTTCTTC. Its protein is CASSPQPGGTYNEQFF. V and J are TRBV4-2 and TRBJ2-1, with TRBD1 matching 8 bases. V was clipped by 4 bases and J by 2 bases; unmatched bases: 7. The CDR3 sequence is 16 residues long. Looked up from germline, CDR1 is LGHNA and CDR2 is YNFKEQ.

For this clone: Other nucleotide sequences in the sample specify the same CDR3. This sequence joins TRBV19 and TRBJ1-5; tentatively, D is TRBD1 (5 bases). Germline lookup yields CDR1 LNHDA and CDR2 SQIVND (reference sequence). The CDR3 covers 14 residues. Trimming stripped 2 bases from V and 1 base from J, with 6 bases between. CDR3 protein: CASSIRGSNQPQHF. CDR3 bases: TGTGCCAGTAGTATACGGGGCAGCAATCAGCCCCAGCATTTT.

Regarding this clone: Other DNA sequences from this sample encode an identical CDR3 as well. The gene calls are TRBV28 and TRBJ1-2; D ambiguous. Germline V gene data show CDR1 as MDHEN and CDR2 as SYDVKM. V lost 3 bases and J 4 bases, leaving 6 bases between the germline ends. The CDR3 totals 12 residues. The CDR3 region is CASSLGFYGYTF. In nucleotides, the CDR3 is TGTGCCAGCAGTTTGGGATTCTATGGCTACACCTTC.

J is TRBJ2-7 and V is TRBV4-1, with D possibly being TRBD1 or TRBD2 (6 bases each). This CDR3 has 16 amino acids. The germline V and J ends were trimmed by 3 bases and 2 bases, with 17 bases remaining between them. Germline CDR1 and CDR2: MGHRA and YSYEKL. The CDR3 coding sequence is TGCGCCAGCAGCCATCTTAGGGGGGAATTGGCCTACGAGCAGTACTTC. It translates to CASSHLRGELAYEQYF.

This chain joins TRBV27 and TRBJ1-2; D unclear. The V end was cut by 6 bases, the J end by 7 bases, with 12 bases between. This CDR3 is 12 amino acids long. The V gene's germline CDR1 is MNHEY and CDR2 SMNVEV (reference sequence). Written as DNA, the CDR3 is TGTGCCAGCAGGAGAGGTCCCTCTGGCTACACCTTC. It encodes CASRRGPSGYTF.

This clone was observed once. The V and J genes are TRBV6-5 and TRBJ2-5, with 7 bases identical to TRBD1. Germline V CDR1 and CDR2: MNHEY, SVGAGI. Germline trimming cut 2 bases from V and 0 bases from J; bases unmatched to any gene: 3. This CDR3 is 15 amino acids long. Here the CDR3 DNA reads TGTGCCAGCAGTTACGGCAGGGGGAACCAAGAGACCCAGTACTTC. Amino acids: CASSYGRGNQETQYF.

The chain is built from TRBV28 and TRBJ1-2; maybe TRBD1 (5 bases). Germline CDR1 is MDHEN and CDR2 is SYDVKM. This CDR3 region has 13 residues. The ends were cut back, 6 bases at V and 4 bases at J, with 12 bases in the middle. In DNA, the CDR3 is TGTGCCAGCAGATATAGGACAACCTATGGCTACACCTTC. This sequence encodes CASRYRTTYGYTF.

The chain employs TRBV5-1 and TRBJ1-2; D unclear. V was clipped by 0 bases and J by 3 bases, with 15 bases between them. This CDR3 spans 16 amino acids. From germline, CDR1 is SGHRS and CDR2 YFSETQ. In nucleotides, the CDR3 is TGCGCCAGCAGCTTGGCTTTCGGCGGAGACTACTATGGCTACACCTTC. Its translation: CASSLAFGGDYYGYTF.

This clone was counted between two and nine times. The same CDR3 arises from other DNA sequences in this sample as well. The V call is TRBV28, the J call TRBJ2-3; D remains ambiguous. The CDR3 has 12 residues. V dropped 2 bases and J dropped 2 bases, with 2 bases sitting between them. The germline V gene encodes CDR1 MDHEN and CDR2 SYDVKM. The CDR3 sequence: CASSLLTDTQYF. CDR3 DNA sequence: TGTGCCAGCAGTTTACTCACAGATACGCAGTATTTT.

This clone was detected only once. The chain recombines TRBV6-4 with TRBJ2-7, with D possibly called TRBD1 or TRBD2 (5 bases each). The CDR3 is 19 amino acids. CDR1 is MRHNA and CDR2 is SNTAGT in the germline V gene. Trimming removed 6 bases from V and 0 bases from J, with 27 bases in between. DNA of the CDR3: TGTGCCAGCAGCCCGTTCTTTGCTAGTAACGAGGGGAGCTCCTACGAGCAGTACTTC. Translating gives CASSPFFASNEGSSYEQYF.

V usage is TRBV29-1 and J usage is TRBJ2-5; D may match TRBD1 or TRBD2 (5 bases each). The germline V gene has CDR1 SQVTM and CDR2 ANQGSEA. CDR3 length: 16 amino acids. Trimming removed 8 bases at V and 7 bases at J, with 29 bases between. The chain's CDR3 is CSLTPGTGRPRGTQYF. DNA for the CDR3: TGCAGCCTCACCCCCGGGACCGGACGTCCCCGCGGGACCCAGTACTTC.

This clone has just one count. This chain links TRBV4-3 with TRBJ2-5; D is ambiguous. CDR1 and CDR2 (germline): LGHNA, YSLEER. Between the trimmed V and J ends, which lost 0 bases and 10 bases, there was a span of 12 bases. CDR3 length: 13 amino acids. CDR3 loop: CASSQDRVGGQYF. The CDR3 DNA follows: TGCGCCAGCAGCCAAGATCGGGTGGGTGGCCAGTACTTC.